A selection of T cell receptor beta chains follows, all from one sample in a study of a mutant IDH1 vaccine in newly diagnosed glioma. Produced via immunoSEQ multiplex PCR; TCRdb's table is partial and in-frame only. The sample shows approximately 100,000 clones, around 90% of them seen only once. The source material was PBMCs, sampled from a glioma patient treated with radiotherapy, temozolomide or both. The receptors were gathered from a woman in her fifties or sixties with glioma. The CDR3 runs from the conserved cysteine through the conserved F or W. Each record gives: CDR3 DNA, CDR3 protein, J gene, D gene, V gene, clone size. The D gene is left open where the match is weak. Not all rows give a size; the values are once, few, many and, for expanded clones, a class.

CDR3 DNA: TGTGCCACCTATGACGCGAAGGGTGCAGATACGCAGTATTTT
CDR3 protein: CATYDAKGADTQYF
J gene: TRBJ2-3
D gene: NA
V gene: TRBV28
clone size: NA

CDR3 DNA: TGTGCTAGCAGCATCGACAGCACAGATACGCAGTATTTT
CDR3 protein: CASSIDSTDTQYF
J gene: TRBJ2-3
D gene: NA
V gene: TRBV7-7
clone size: NA

CDR3 DNA: TGTGCCAGCAGCTTACGCAGGGAGGTGGGCTATGGCTACACCTTC
CDR3 protein: CASSLRREVGYGYTF
J gene: TRBJ1-2
D gene: NA
V gene: TRBV7-8
clone size: few

CDR3 DNA: TGTGCCAGCAGTACAGGGGTTCTTAACTATGGCTACACCTTC
CDR3 protein: CASSTGVLNYGYTF
J gene: TRBJ1-2
D gene: TRBD1
V gene: TRBV6-5
clone size: few

CDR3 DNA: TGTGCCAGCAGCCAACAGGACACCGGGGAGCTGTTTTTT
CDR3 protein: CASSQQDTGELFF
J gene: TRBJ2-2
D gene: NA
V gene: TRBV14
clone size: NA

CDR3 DNA: TGCGCCAGCAGCCCCGAAGGTAACTTCCCCTACGAGCAGTACTTC
CDR3 protein: CASSPEGNFPYEQYF
J gene: TRBJ2-7
D gene: NA
V gene: TRBV5-1
clone size: NA

CDR3 DNA: TGTGCCAGCAGGGAACAGGGGTTTGGCAATCAGCCCCAGCATTTT
CDR3 protein: CASREQGFGNQPQHF
J gene: TRBJ1-5
D gene: TRBD1
V gene: TRBV6-1
clone size: once

CDR3 DNA: TGCAGCGTTGAGAGGGACACAGATACGCAGTATTTT
CDR3 protein: CSVERDTDTQYF
J gene: TRBJ2-3
D gene: NA
V gene: TRBV29-1
clone size: once

CDR3 DNA: TGTGCCAGCAGCTTGAAGCGGGAAGGAGGCCAAGAGACCCAGTACTTC
CDR3 protein: CASSLKREGGQETQYF
J gene: TRBJ2-5
D gene: TRBD2
V gene: TRBV5-4
clone size: once

CDR3 DNA: TGTGCCAGTAGTATAGGACAGATTAGCAATCAGCCCCAGCATTTT
CDR3 protein: CASSIGQISNQPQHF
J gene: TRBJ1-5
D gene: NA
V gene: TRBV19
clone size: NA

CDR3 DNA: TGTGCCAGCAGCTTTACCCTCCTTCACTGGGGTAGAACCCCAGATACGCAGTATTTT
CDR3 protein: CASSFTLLHWGRTPDTQYF
J gene: TRBJ2-3
D gene: NA
V gene: TRBV11-2
clone size: NA

CDR3 DNA: TGTGCCAGCAGCTGGAAGCGGGAGCTCACCTACAATGAGCAGTTCTTC
CDR3 protein: CASSWKRELTYNEQFF
J gene: TRBJ2-1
D gene: TRBD2
V gene: TRBV5-5
clone size: NA

CDR3 DNA: TGTGCCAGCTCACCACCTTATGGGACCTACGAGCAGTACTTC
CDR3 protein: CASSPPYGTYEQYF
J gene: TRBJ2-7
D gene: NA
V gene: TRBV18
clone size: NA